This T cell receptor beta chain was captured by sequencing in a study of blood T cell repertoires in COVID-19. Looking at the study overall: Samples of COVID-19 (acute and convalescent) were obtained from the United States, Italy and Spain. T cells, B-cell-depleted T cells, or PBMCs supplied cDNA or gDNA.

The CDR3 length is 17 residues. V shed 2 bases and J 1 base; nucleotides not matched to a gene: 8. Germline CDR1 reads SGHNT; CDR2 reads YYREEE (reference sequence). This clone occurred once. The data were produced by immunoSEQ multiplex PCR, yet TCRdb's version contains in-frame clones alone and is incomplete. Counted here are tens of thousands of clones, 65% to 80% occurring once; the ten biggest clones make up roughly a fifth. The sample was peripheral blood. This TCR came from a human donor with active or convalescent COVID-19. The donor label of this sample is uncertain. The chain carries TRBV5-4 and TRBJ1-3; 8 positions match TRBD1. CDR3 sequence: CASSFGRGRFSGNTIYF. CDR3 sequence (DNA): TGTGCCAGCAGCTTCGGCAGGGGGCGGTTTTCTGGAAACACCATATATTTT.